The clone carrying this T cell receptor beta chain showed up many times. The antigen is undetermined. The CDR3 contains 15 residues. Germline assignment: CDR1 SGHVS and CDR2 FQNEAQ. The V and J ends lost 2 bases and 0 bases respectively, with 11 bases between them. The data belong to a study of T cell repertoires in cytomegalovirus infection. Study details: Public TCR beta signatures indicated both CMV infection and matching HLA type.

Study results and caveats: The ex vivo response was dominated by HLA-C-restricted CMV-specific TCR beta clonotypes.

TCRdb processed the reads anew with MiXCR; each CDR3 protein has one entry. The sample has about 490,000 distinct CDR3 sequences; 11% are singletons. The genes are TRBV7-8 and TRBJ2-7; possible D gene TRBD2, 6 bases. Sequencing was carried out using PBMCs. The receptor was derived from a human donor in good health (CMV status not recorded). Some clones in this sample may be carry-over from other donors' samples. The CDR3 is CASSLLAVYSYEQYF. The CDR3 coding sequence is TGTGCCAGCAGCTTATTAGCGGTATACTCCTACGAGCAGTACTTC.